This T cell receptor (beta chain) was captured by sequencing in a study of metastatic and nonmetastatic thyroid tumors. From the PCR reads, TCRdb re-called clones with MiXCR. The data contain 30,000 to 40,000 clones, approximately 12% of them singletons. Patients were all untreated before their thyroid surgery. In this sample, this clone turned up many times. The junction departs from germline at one end; a sequencing error may be responsible. Per the germline V gene, CDR1 is DFQATT and CDR2 is SNEGSKA (reference sequence). The CDR3 has 14 amino acids. The sequence derives from a female donor with papillary thyroid cancer or a benign thyroid nodule (not recorded which). Some clones in this sample may be carry-over from other donors' samples. Sequencing input: blood. The chain couples TRBV20-1 to TRBJ2-1, with 8 bases lining up with TRBD2. In nucleotides, the CDR3 is TGCAGTGCTAGCCCCGTGGGACTAGTCTATGAGCAGCTCTTC. Translation: CSASPVGLVYEQLF.